Listed here are 8 T cell receptor beta chains from one sample, sequenced in a study of blood T cell repertoires in COVID-19. Method: immunoSEQ multiplex PCR; TCRdb's copy keeps in-frame clones and lacks some. The profile shows about 140,000 clones, about 85% of them singletons. Sequencing was performed on peripheral blood. All receptors come from a human donor in a cohort sampled during active COVID-19.

Here the CDR3 DNA reads TGTGCCAGTAGTCAACAGGGGGCAGAGACCCAGTACTTC. As protein: CASSQQGAETQYF. V and J are TRBV19 and TRBJ2-5; TRBD1 matches 9 bases. CDR3 length equals 13 residues. V dropped 5 bases and J dropped 4; count of bases not matched to a gene: 2. Germline V lookup: CDR1 LNHDA, CDR2 SQIVND (reference sequence). The full variable domain, completed using reference TRBV19 and TRBJ2-5, is DGGITQSPKYLFRKEGQNVTLSCEQNLNHDAMYWYRQDPGQGLRLIYYSQIVNDFQKGDIAEGYSVSREKKESFPLTVTSAQKNPTAFYLCASSQQGAETQYFGPGTRLLVL.

The CDR3 bases are TGTGCCAGCAGCAAAGACAGGGTTACCGGGCCCCAGCATTTT. This encodes CASSKDRVTGPQHF. V gene TRBV7-9 combines with J gene TRBJ1-5; TRBD1 aligns across 7 bases. CDR3 length: 14 residues. V lost 5 bases to trimming and J lost 9 bases; unmatched junction nucleotides: 10. The germline V gene has CDR1 SEHNR and CDR2 FQNEAQ (reference sequence).

The rearrangement joins TRBV28 to TRBJ1-1; 7 nucleotides match TRBD1. This CDR3 contains 15 residues. CDR1 MDHEN and CDR2 SYDVKM come from the germline V gene. The trim removed 7 bases at V and 4 bases at J, leaving 12 bases unmatched. The CDR3 loop reads CASKKTGSRSTEAFF. For the CDR3, the DNA is TGTGCCAGCAAGAAGACAGGGTCGCGGAGCACTGAAGCTTTCTTT. The variable domain in full, completed from reference TRBV28 and TRBJ1-1, reads DVKVTQSSRYLVKRTGEKVFLECVQDMDHENMFWYRQDPGLGLRLIYFSYDVKMKEKGDIPEGYSVSREKKERFSLILESASTNQTSMYLCASKKTGSRSTEAFFGQGTRLTVV.

The chain recombines TRBV25-1 with TRBJ1-4; TRBD1 is a possible D gene (5 bases). Germline-derived CDR1 and CDR2 are MGHDK and SYGVNS. This CDR3 spans 13 amino acids. With 2 bases removed from V and 7 bases from J, the gap between germline ends came to 8 bases. The CDR3 coding sequence is TGTGCCAGCAGTGAAGGGGGGAGTGAAAAACTGTTTTTT. Translating gives CASSEGGSEKLFF.

This chain links TRBV19 with TRBJ2-3, with TRBD1 matching over 11 bases. This CDR3 contains 14 residues. The V gene end was trimmed by 6 bases and the J gene end by 6 bases; junction bases not matched to a gene: 5. Germline V gene lookup returns CDR1 LNHDA and CDR2 SQIVND (reference sequence). CDR3 amino acids: CASRSGQGVDTQYF. The CDR3 DNA follows: TGTGCCAGTAGATCGGGACAGGGGGTGGATACGCAGTATTTT.

This clone has just one count. V and J are TRBV5-1 and TRBJ2-5, with 11 bases identical to TRBD2. The CDR3 is 14 residues long. Germline V gene data show CDR1 as SGHRS and CDR2 as YFSETQ. The V gene end was trimmed by 9 bases and the J gene end by 2 bases; junction bases not matched to a gene: 6. The DNA of the CDR3 is TGCGCCACCTCACTAGCGGGAGATCAAGAGACCCAGTACTTC. Its protein is CATSLAGDQETQYF.

The chain is built from TRBV11-2 and TRBJ1-3; no clear D. Between the trimmed V and J ends, which lost 5 bases and 2 bases, there was a span of 16 bases. The CDR3 totals 16 residues. Germline assignment: CDR1 SGHAT and CDR2 FQNNGV. The CDR3 DNA reads as TGTGCCAGCAGCCAGGCCCCCCAGGTCCCTGGAAACACCATATATTTT. Translated, it gives CASSQAPQVPGNTIYF. Combining the CDR3 with reference TRBV11-2 and TRBJ1-3 gives the whole variable domain EAGVAQSPRYKIIEKRQSVAFWCNPISGHATLYWYQQILGQGPKLLIQFQNNGVVDDSQLPKDRFSAERLKGVDSTLKIQPAKLEDSAVYLCASSQAPQVPGNTIYFGEGSWLTVV.

The chain couples TRBV6-9 to TRBJ2-7; TRBD1 matches at 9 bases. The CDR3 spans 19 residues. V lost 9 bases and J lost 0; bases outside the gene matches: 21. In germline, CDR1 is MNHGY, CDR2 SVAAGI. The CDR3 DNA reads as TGTGCCAGTCCTTTACGCCGGGACAGGGTCCCCTCCCCCTCCTACGAGCAGTACTTC. This codes for CASPLRRDRVPSPSYEQYF.